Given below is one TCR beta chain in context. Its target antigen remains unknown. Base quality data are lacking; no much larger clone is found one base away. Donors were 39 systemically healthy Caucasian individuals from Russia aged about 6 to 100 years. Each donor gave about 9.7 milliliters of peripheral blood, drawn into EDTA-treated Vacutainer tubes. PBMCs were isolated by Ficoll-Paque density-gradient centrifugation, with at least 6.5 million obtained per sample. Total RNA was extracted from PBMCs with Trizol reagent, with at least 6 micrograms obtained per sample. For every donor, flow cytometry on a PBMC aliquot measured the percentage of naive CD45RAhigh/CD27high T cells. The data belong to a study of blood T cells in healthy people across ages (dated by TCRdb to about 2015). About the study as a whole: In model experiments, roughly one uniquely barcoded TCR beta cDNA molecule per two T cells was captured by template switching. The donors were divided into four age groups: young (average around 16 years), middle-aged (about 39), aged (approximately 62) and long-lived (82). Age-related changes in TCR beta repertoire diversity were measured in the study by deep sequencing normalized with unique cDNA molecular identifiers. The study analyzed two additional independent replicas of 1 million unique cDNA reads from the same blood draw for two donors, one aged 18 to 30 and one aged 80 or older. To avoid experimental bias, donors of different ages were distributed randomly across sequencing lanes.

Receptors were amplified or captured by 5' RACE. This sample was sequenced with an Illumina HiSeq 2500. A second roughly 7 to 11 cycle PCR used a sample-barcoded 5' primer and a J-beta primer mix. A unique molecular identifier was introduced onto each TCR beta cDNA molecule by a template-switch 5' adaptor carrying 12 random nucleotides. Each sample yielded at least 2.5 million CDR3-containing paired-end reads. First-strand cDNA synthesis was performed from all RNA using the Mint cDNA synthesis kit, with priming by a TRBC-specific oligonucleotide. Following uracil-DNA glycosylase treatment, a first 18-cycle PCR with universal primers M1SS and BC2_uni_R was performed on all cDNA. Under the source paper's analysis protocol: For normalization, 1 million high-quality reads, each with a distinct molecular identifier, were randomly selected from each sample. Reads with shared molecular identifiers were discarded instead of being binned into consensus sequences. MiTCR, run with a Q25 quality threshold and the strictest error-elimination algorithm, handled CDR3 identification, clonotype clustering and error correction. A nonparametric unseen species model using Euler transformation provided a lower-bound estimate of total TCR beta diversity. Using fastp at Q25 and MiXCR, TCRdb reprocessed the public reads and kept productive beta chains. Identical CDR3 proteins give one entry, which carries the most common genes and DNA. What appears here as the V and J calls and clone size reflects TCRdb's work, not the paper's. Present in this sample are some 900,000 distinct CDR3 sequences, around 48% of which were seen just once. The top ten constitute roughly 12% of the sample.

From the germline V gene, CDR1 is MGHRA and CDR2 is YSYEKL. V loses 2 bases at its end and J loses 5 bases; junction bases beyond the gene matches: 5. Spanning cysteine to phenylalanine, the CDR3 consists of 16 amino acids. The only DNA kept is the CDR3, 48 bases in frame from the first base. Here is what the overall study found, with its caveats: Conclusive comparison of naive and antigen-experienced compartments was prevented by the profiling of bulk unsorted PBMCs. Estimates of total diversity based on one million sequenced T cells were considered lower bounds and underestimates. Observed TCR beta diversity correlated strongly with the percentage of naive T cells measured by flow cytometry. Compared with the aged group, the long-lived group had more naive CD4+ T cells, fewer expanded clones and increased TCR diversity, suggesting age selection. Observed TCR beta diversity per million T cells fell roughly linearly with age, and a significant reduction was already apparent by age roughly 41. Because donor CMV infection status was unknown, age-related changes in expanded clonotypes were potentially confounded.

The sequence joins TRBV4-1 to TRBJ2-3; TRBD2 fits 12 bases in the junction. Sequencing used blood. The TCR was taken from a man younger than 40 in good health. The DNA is TGCGCCAGCAGCCAATTGCTAGCGGGAGGGCGAGATACGCAGTATTTT. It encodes CASSQLLAGGRDTQYF.